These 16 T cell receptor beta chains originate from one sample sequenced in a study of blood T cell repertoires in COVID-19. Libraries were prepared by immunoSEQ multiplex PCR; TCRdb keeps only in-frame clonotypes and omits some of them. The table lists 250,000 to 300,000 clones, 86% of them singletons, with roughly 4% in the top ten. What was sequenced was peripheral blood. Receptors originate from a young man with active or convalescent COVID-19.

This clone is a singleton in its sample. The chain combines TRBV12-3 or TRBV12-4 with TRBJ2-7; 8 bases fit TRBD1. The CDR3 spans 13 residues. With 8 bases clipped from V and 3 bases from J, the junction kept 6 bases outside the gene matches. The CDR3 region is CASGQTGGYEQYF. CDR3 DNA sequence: TGTGCCAGCGGACAAACAGGGGGCTACGAGCAGTACTTC.

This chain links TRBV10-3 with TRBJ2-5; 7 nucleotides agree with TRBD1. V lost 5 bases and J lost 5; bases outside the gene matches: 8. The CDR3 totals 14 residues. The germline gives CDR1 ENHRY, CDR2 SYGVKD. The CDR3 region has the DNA TGTGCCATCAGTAGACAGGGACGACAGGAGACCCAGTACTTC. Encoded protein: CAISRQGRQETQYF.

In nucleotides, the CDR3 is TGTGCCAGCAGCTTAGCGTACAGACAGGATCGCCACGAGCAGTACTTC. Amino acids: CASSLAYRQDRHEQYF. The genes are TRBV7-9 and TRBJ2-7; D possibly corresponds to TRBD1 (6 bases). Germline-derived CDR1 and CDR2 are SEHNR and FQNEAQ (reference sequence). The length of the CDR3 is 16 residues. V was trimmed by 0 bases and J by 5 bases, leaving 17 bases between them. Variable domain in full (rest from reference TRBV7-9 and TRBJ2-7): DTGVSQNPRHKITKRGQNVTFRCDPISEHNRLYWYRQTLGQGPEFLTYFQNEAQLEKSRLLSDRFSAERPKGSFSTLEIQRTEQGDSAMYLCASSLAYRQDRHEQYFGPGTRLTVT.

The CDR3 DNA is TGCGCCAGCAGGCCGGGACAGGTGAACACCGGGGAGCTGTTTTTT. Protein product: CASRPGQVNTGELFF. The V gene is TRBV5-1, the J gene TRBJ2-2, with 8 bases aligning to TRBD1. This CDR3 spans 15 amino acids. J was trimmed by 1 base and V by 5 bases; bases with no gene match: 4. CDR1 is SGHRS and CDR2 is YFSETQ in the germline V gene.

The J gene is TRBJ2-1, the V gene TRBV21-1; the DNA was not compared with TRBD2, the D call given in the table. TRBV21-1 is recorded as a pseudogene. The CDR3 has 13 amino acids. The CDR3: CASLPPLFNEQFF. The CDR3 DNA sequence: TGTGCCAGCCTGCCCCCCCTATTCAATGAGCAGTTCTTC.

The CDR3 region is CASSQDRTSGRNTGELFF. CDR3 nucleotide sequence: TGCGCCAGCAGCCAAGATAGGACTAGCGGGAGGAACACCGGGGAGCTGTTTTTT. The chain employs TRBV4-3 and TRBJ2-2; TRBD2 agrees at 13 bases. The CDR3 totals 18 residues. The germline V gene has CDR1 LGHNA and CDR2 YSLEER. Losses at the gene ends were 0 bases for V and 1 base for J; bases not matched to a gene: 2.

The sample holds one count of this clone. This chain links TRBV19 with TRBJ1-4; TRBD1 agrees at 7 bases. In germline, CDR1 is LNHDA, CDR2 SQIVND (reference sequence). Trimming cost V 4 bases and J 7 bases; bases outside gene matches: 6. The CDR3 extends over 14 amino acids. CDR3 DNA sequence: TGTGCCAGTAGTACCCCAGGGGGAGGTGAAAAACTGTTTTTT. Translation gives CASSTPGGGEKLFF.

The chain's CDR3 is CATSDFGTSEAFF. DNA for the CDR3: TGTGCCACCAGTGATTTTGGGACAAGTGAAGCTTTCTTT. This chain uses TRBV24-1 with TRBJ1-1; a possible D gene is TRBD1 (6 bases). This CDR3 has 13 amino acids. Germline V lookup: CDR1 KGHDR, CDR2 SFDVKD. V shed 1 base and J shed 7 bases, with 9 bases lying between them.

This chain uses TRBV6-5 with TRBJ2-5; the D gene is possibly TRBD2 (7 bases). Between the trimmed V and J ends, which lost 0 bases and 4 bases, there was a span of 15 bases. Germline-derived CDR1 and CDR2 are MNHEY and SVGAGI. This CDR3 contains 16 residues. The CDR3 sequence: CASSYSTGGAGETQYF. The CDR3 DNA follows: TGTGCCAGCAGTTACTCCACGGGGGGCGCGGGAGAGACCCAGTACTTC.

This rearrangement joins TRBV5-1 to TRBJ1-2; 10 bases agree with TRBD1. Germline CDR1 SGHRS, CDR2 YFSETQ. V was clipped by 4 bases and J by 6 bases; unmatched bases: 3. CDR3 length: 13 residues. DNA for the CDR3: TGCGCCAGCAGCGCGGGACAGGGGAATGGCTACACCTTC. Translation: CASSAGQGNGYTF.

The CDR3 coding sequence is TGTGCCAGCAGCCCCGGGTTCACGGCCACAGATACGCAGTATTTT. It codes for CASSPGFTATDTQYF. The V call is TRBV7-9, the J call TRBJ2-3; D call uncertain. The CDR3 spans 15 residues. Trimming cost V 5 bases and J 2 bases, with 14 bases left between them. In germline, CDR1 is SEHNR, CDR2 FQNEAQ (reference sequence).

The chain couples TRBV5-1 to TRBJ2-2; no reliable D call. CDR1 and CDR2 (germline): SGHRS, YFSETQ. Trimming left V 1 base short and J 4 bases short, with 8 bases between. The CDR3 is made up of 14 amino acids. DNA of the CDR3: TGCGCCAGCAGCTTGAACGTCGGCACCGGGGAGCTGTTTTTT. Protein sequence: CASSLNVGTGELFF.

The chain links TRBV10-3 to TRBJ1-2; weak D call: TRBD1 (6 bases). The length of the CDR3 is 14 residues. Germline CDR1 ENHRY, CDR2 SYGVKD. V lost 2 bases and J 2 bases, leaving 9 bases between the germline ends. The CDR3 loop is CAISEETGNYGYTF. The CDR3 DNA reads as TGTGCCATCAGTGAGGAAACAGGGAACTATGGCTACACCTTC.

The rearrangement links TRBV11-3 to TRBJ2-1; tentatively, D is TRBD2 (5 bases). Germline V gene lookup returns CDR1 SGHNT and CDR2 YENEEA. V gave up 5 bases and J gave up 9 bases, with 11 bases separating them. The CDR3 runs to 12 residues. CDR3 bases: TGTGCCAGCAGCAGGGAGTACGGTGAGCAGTTCTTC. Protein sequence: CASSREYGEQFF.

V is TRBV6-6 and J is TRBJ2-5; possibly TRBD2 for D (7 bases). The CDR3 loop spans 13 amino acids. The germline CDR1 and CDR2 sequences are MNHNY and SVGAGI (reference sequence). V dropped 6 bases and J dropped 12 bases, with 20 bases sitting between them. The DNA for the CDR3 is TGTGCCAGCAGCGCCGAACAGGGCCGGGAGGAGTACTTC. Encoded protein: CASSAEQGREEYF.

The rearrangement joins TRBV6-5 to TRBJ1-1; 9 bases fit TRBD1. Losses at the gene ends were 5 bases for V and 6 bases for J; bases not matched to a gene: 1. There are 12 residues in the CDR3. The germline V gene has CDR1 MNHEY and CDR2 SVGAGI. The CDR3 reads CASSRQGAEAFF. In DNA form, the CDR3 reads TGTGCCAGCAGTAGACAGGGGGCTGAAGCTTTCTTT.